These T cell receptor beta chains were read from a single sample in a study of OX40 agonist ivuxolimab in advanced cancers. Method: immunoSEQ multiplex PCR; TCRdb's copy keeps in-frame clones and lacks some. The sample consists of tens of thousands of clones, 65% to 85% of them appearing once. Source: CD4+ or CD8+ T cells sorted from blood, taken in a trial of the OX40 agonist ivuxolimab. Receptors were obtained from an adult with an advanced solid tumor such as melanoma, head and neck, liver or kidney cancer. The CDR3 runs from the conserved cysteine through the conserved F or W. A D gene is named only where the DNA matches it firmly. Rows give clone size only sometimes, using once, few, many, or a class for an expanded clone.

v_gene: TRBV10-1; abundance: -; j_gene: TRBJ2-5; d_gene: TRBD2; len: 13; CDR3nt: TGCGCCAGCAGTGACGGGGGGCAAGAGACCCAGTACTTC; CDR3aa: CASSDGGQETQYF
v_gene: TRBV25-1; abundance: -; j_gene: TRBJ2-4; d_gene: -; len: 14; CDR3nt: TGTGCCAGCAGTGAATCGGCCAGGGGAAACATTCAGTACTTC; CDR3aa: CASSESARGNIQYF
v_gene: TRBV2; abundance: -; j_gene: TRBJ1-2; d_gene: -; len: 16; CDR3nt: TGTGCCAGCAGCGCGGGTTGGCGACAGGACGGTCATGGCTACACCTTC; CDR3aa: CASSAGWRQDGHGYTF
v_gene: TRBV4-3; abundance: -; j_gene: TRBJ2-7; d_gene: TRBD2; len: 16; CDR3nt: TGCGCCAGCAGCCGCGAACGCGGGGGACCTCGGGAGGAGCAGTACTTC; CDR3aa: CASSRERGGPREEQYF
v_gene: TRBV7-3; abundance: -; j_gene: TRBJ2-6; d_gene: TRBD1; len: 18; CDR3nt: TGTGCCAGCAGCTTAACTGGGACAGCCCTCTCTGGGGCCAACGTCCTGACTTTC; CDR3aa: CASSLTGTALSGANVLTF
v_gene: TRBV4-1; abundance: -; j_gene: TRBJ1-2; d_gene: -; len: 16; CDR3nt: TGCGCCAGCACCGCCGGGGGACACATTAGTTCATATGGCTACACCTTC; CDR3aa: CASTAGGHISSYGYTF
v_gene: TRBV5-6; abundance: -; j_gene: TRBJ1-6; d_gene: -; len: 16; CDR3nt: TGTGCCAGCAGCTTATTGGCTGACTCCTATAATTCACCCCTCCACTTT; CDR3aa: CASSLLADSYNSPLHF
v_gene: TRBV5-1; abundance: -; j_gene: TRBJ2-7; d_gene: TRBD2; len: 15; CDR3nt: TGCGCCAGCAGCTTGGGGGCGGGGGGGCCTCAAGAGCAGTACTTC; CDR3aa: CASSLGAGGPQEQYF
v_gene: TRBV6-1; abundance: -; j_gene: TRBJ2-1; d_gene: TRBD2; len: 15; CDR3nt: TGTGCCAGCCTCCGACTAGCGGGGTCAGCTAATGAGCAGTTCTTC; CDR3aa: CASLRLAGSANEQFF
v_gene: TRBV4-2; abundance: once; j_gene: TRBJ1-1; d_gene: TRBD1; len: 14; CDR3nt: TGTGCCAGCAGCCAAGACACAGGGGGCACTGAAGCTTTCTTT; CDR3aa: CASSQDTGGTEAFF
v_gene: TRBV11-2; abundance: -; j_gene: TRBJ2-2; d_gene: -; len: 13; CDR3nt: TGTGCCAGCAGCTTAGTTGACACCGGGGAGCTGTTTTTT; CDR3aa: CASSLVDTGELFF
v_gene: TRBV11-3; abundance: -; j_gene: TRBJ1-1; d_gene: -; len: 16; CDR3nt: TGTGCCAGCAGCTTATGGGCCGACAGAGGTTGGACTGAAGCTTTCTTT; CDR3aa: CASSLWADRGWTEAFF
v_gene: TRBV7-9; abundance: -; j_gene: TRBJ2-3; d_gene: -; len: 12; CDR3nt: TGTGCCAGCAGCTTAGAACAGACTACGCAGTATTTT; CDR3aa: CASSLEQTTQYF
v_gene: TRBV11-2; abundance: -; j_gene: TRBJ2-2; d_gene: TRBD2; len: 16; CDR3nt: TGTGCCAGCAGCTTCACCGCGGGGGGCCCAACCGGGGAGCTGTTTTTT; CDR3aa: CASSFTAGGPTGELFF
v_gene: TRBV5-1; abundance: -; j_gene: TRBJ2-2; d_gene: -; len: 17; CDR3nt: TGCGCCAGCAGCCCCCAACCGGGGGCGAGCAACACCGGGGAGCTGTTTTTT; CDR3aa: CASSPQPGASNTGELFF
v_gene: TRBV11-2; abundance: -; j_gene: TRBJ2-7; d_gene: -; len: 15; CDR3nt: TGTGCCAGCACCCAGGAATTGACGGTGGGCTACGAGCAGTACTTC; CDR3aa: CASTQELTVGYEQYF
v_gene: TRBV5-1; abundance: -; j_gene: TRBJ2-7; d_gene: -; len: 18; CDR3nt: TGCGCCAGCAGCTCTACCAACTCCCTCAGGGGCGAAATGTACGAGCAGTACTTC; CDR3aa: CASSSTNSLRGEMYEQYF
v_gene: TRBV19; abundance: -; j_gene: TRBJ1-3; d_gene: -; len: 15; CDR3nt: TGTGCCAGTAGAGAAGGAGGAGGGGCTGGAAACACCATATATTTT; CDR3aa: CASREGGGAGNTIYF
v_gene: TRBV7-2; abundance: -; j_gene: TRBJ2-5; d_gene: TRBD2; len: 17; CDR3nt: TGTGCCAGCAGCCGGGGGCGACTAGCGGCTCTTAAAGAGACCCAGTACTTC; CDR3aa: CASSRGRLAALKETQYF
v_gene: TRBV2; abundance: once; j_gene: TRBJ2-2; d_gene: -; len: 13; CDR3nt: TGTGCCAGCAGTGGGGAGAACACCGGGGAGCTGTTTTTT; CDR3aa: CASSGENTGELFF
v_gene: TRBV5-6; abundance: -; j_gene: TRBJ1-1; d_gene: -; len: 15; CDR3nt: TGTGCCAGCAGCTCAGCCGGGACACTGAACACTGAAGCTTTCTTT; CDR3aa: CASSSAGTLNTEAFF
v_gene: TRBV7-9; abundance: -; j_gene: TRBJ2-7; d_gene: -; len: 13; CDR3nt: TGTGCCAGCAGCTACGGGGCTCTAGGGGAGCAGTACTTC; CDR3aa: CASSYGALGEQYF
v_gene: TRBV2; abundance: -; j_gene: TRBJ2-5; d_gene: TRBD1; len: 15; CDR3nt: TGTGCCAGCAGCCCCACGGGACAGGGGGGTGAGACCCAGTACTTC; CDR3aa: CASSPTGQGGETQYF
v_gene: TRBV5-1; abundance: -; j_gene: TRBJ1-1; d_gene: -; len: 14; CDR3nt: TGCGCCAGTAGAATGGAGGGGAGGAACACTGAAGCTTTCTTT; CDR3aa: CASRMEGRNTEAFF
v_gene: TRBV15; abundance: few; j_gene: TRBJ2-3; d_gene: -; len: 15; CDR3nt: TGTGCCACCAGCAAGCCTGAGGAAAGCACAGATACGCAGTATTTT; CDR3aa: CATSKPEESTDTQYF
v_gene: TRBV4-1; abundance: few; j_gene: TRBJ1-5; d_gene: -; len: 13; CDR3nt: TGCGCCAGCAGCTCCCTCAGCGATCAGCCCCAGCATTTT; CDR3aa: CASSSLSDQPQHF
v_gene: TRBV2; abundance: -; j_gene: TRBJ2-7; d_gene: TRBD1; len: 13; CDR3nt: TGTGCCAGTAGAGGACAGGGTTCCTACGAGCAGTACTTC; CDR3aa: CASRGQGSYEQYF
v_gene: TRBV19; abundance: -; j_gene: TRBJ1-5; d_gene: -; len: 15; CDR3nt: TGTGCCAGTAGGACTGGGACTTTCGGAAATCAGCCCCAGCATTTT; CDR3aa: CASRTGTFGNQPQHF
v_gene: TRBV6-5; abundance: -; j_gene: TRBJ1-1; d_gene: TRBD1; len: 14; CDR3nt: TGTGCCAGCAGTTACCGACAGGGCGGCACTGAAGCTTTCTTT; CDR3aa: CASSYRQGGTEAFF
v_gene: TRBV6-1; abundance: -; j_gene: TRBJ1-1; d_gene: -; len: 14; CDR3nt: TGTGCCAGCAGCCAGACAGGCTTGGGGACTGAAGCTTTCTTT; CDR3aa: CASSQTGLGTEAFF
v_gene: TRBV25-1; abundance: -; j_gene: TRBJ2-7; d_gene: -; len: 15; CDR3nt: TGTGCCAGCAGTGAACACCCCCCCCCAGGGATAGAGCAGTACTTC; CDR3aa: CASSEHPPPGIEQYF
v_gene: TRBV4-2; abundance: -; j_gene: TRBJ2-3; d_gene: TRBD2; len: 18; CDR3nt: TGTGCCAGCAGCCAAGATGGGCGACTAGCGGGGGGTCAAGATACGCAGTATTTT; CDR3aa: CASSQDGRLAGGQDTQYF
v_gene: TRBV7-9; abundance: -; j_gene: TRBJ2-2; d_gene: -; len: 15; CDR3nt: TGTGCCGCGCCCAGAGGAGGAAGAAACACCGGGGAGCTGTTTTTT; CDR3aa: CAAPRGGRNTGELFF
v_gene: TRBV9; abundance: -; j_gene: TRBJ2-5; d_gene: TRBD1; len: 15; CDR3nt: TGTGCCAGCAGCGTGACAGGGGTGATCCAAGAGACCCAGTACTTC; CDR3aa: CASSVTGVIQETQYF
v_gene: TRBV4-2; abundance: -; j_gene: TRBJ2-5; d_gene: -; len: 14; CDR3nt: TGTGCCAGCAGCCAAGAAGATACGGCAACTACCCAGTACTTC; CDR3aa: CASSQEDTATTQYF
v_gene: TRBV6-5; abundance: -; j_gene: TRBJ1-1; d_gene: -; len: 14; CDR3nt: TGTGCCAGCTTTTTGGACGTAGTGAACACTGAAGCTTTCTTT; CDR3aa: CASFLDVVNTEAFF
v_gene: TRBV5-1; abundance: -; j_gene: TRBJ2-1; d_gene: TRBD2; len: 16; CDR3nt: TGCGCCAGCAGCGCCTTAGCGGGGGGGCTGGGGGATGAGCAGTTCTTC; CDR3aa: CASSALAGGLGDEQFF
v_gene: TRBV9; abundance: -; j_gene: TRBJ1-6; d_gene: -; len: 14; CDR3nt: TGTGCCAGCAGCCCGGACAGCTATAATTCACCCCTCCACTTT; CDR3aa: CASSPDSYNSPLHF
v_gene: TRBV7-3; abundance: -; j_gene: TRBJ1-2; d_gene: -; len: 13; CDR3nt: TGTGCCAGCAGCTTCAGGCCCTCAGGTGGCTACACCTTC; CDR3aa: CASSFRPSGGYTF
v_gene: TRBV9; abundance: -; j_gene: TRBJ2-2; d_gene: -; len: 15; CDR3nt: TGTGCCAGCGGAGTAGAAGGGGTGAACACCGGGGAGCTGTTTTTT; CDR3aa: CASGVEGVNTGELFF
v_gene: TRBV7-8; abundance: -; j_gene: TRBJ2-7; d_gene: -; len: 14; CDR3nt: TGTGCCAGCAGCTTACGCAGGGAAGCCTACGAGCAGTACTTC; CDR3aa: CASSLRREAYEQYF
v_gene: TRBV7-2; abundance: -; j_gene: TRBJ1-4; d_gene: -; len: 15; CDR3nt: TGTGCCAGCAGCTCCGGGACATCATCTAATGAAAAACTGTTTTTT; CDR3aa: CASSSGTSSNEKLFF
v_gene: TRBV7-3; abundance: -; j_gene: TRBJ2-1; d_gene: TRBD2; len: 15; CDR3nt: TGTGCCAGCAGCTGGACTAGCGGGGGATACAATGAGCAGTTCTTC; CDR3aa: CASSWTSGGYNEQFF
v_gene: TRBV19; abundance: once; j_gene: TRBJ1-5; d_gene: -; len: 17; CDR3nt: TGTGCCAGTAGGGAGGGTGCAGGGTTTAATAGCAATCAGCCCCAGCATTTT; CDR3aa: CASREGAGFNSNQPQHF
v_gene: TRBV9; abundance: -; j_gene: TRBJ1-6; d_gene: -; len: 14; CDR3nt: TGTGCCTCGAATGTCGGCGGAACTAATTCACCCCTCCACTTT; CDR3aa: CASNVGGTNSPLHF
v_gene: TRBV4-2; abundance: -; j_gene: TRBJ2-5; d_gene: -; len: 15; CDR3nt: TGTGCCAGCAGCCAAGAAAGCGGGCGCGGGGAGACCCAGTACTTC; CDR3aa: CASSQESGRGETQYF
v_gene: TRBV21-1; abundance: once; j_gene: TRBJ1-2; d_gene: -; len: 16; CDR3nt: TGTGCCAGCAGCAAAGGTTGGGGCCAATCCCCTTACGGCTACACCTTC; CDR3aa: CASSKGWGQSPYGYTF
v_gene: TRBV4-3; abundance: -; j_gene: TRBJ2-1; d_gene: TRBD2; len: 15; CDR3nt: TGCGCCAGCAGCCAAGGACTAGCGGGGGGGCGTGAGCAGTTCTTC; CDR3aa: CASSQGLAGGREQFF